The 18 T cell receptor beta chains listed next were all sequenced from one sample in a study of PD-1 blockade in classical Hodgkin lymphoma. Only in-frame clones appear in the TCRdb table, and some are missing; sequencing was by immunoSEQ multiplex PCR. The repertoire holds 43,000 or so clones, with 78% as singletons. The time point: cycle 4 day 1 (C4D1), after 6 weeks of nivolumab. After autologous stem cell transplantation all patients relapsed, and prior brentuximab vedotin exposure differed between cohorts. Sample: peripheral blood mononuclear cells (PBMCs), taken before the fourth cycle of nivolumab. The receptor source for this set is a human donor with classical Hodgkin lymphoma.

The chain employs TRBV5-4 and TRBJ2-5; 7 positions agree with TRBD1. The germline V gene has CDR1 SGHNT and CDR2 YYREEE (reference sequence). The CDR3 consists of 13 residues. Trimming took 10 bases from V and 0 from J; bases not matched to a gene: 6. In nucleotides, the CDR3 is TGTGCCGGACGGACAGGAAACCAAGAGACCCAGTACTTC. Encoded protein: CAGRTGNQETQYF. The full variable domain, in which reference TRBV5-4 and TRBJ2-5 provide the parts outside the CDR3, is ETGVTQSPTHLIKTRGQQVTLRCSSQSGHNTVSWYQQALGQGPQFIFQYYREEENGRGNFPPRFSGLQFPNYSSELNVNALELDDSALYLCAGRTGNQETQYFGPGTRLLVL.

CDR3 loop: CASSHAGTDTQYF. CDR3 bases: TGTGCCAGCAGCCATGCGGGCACAGATACGCAGTATTTT. The V and J genes are TRBV7-3 and TRBJ2-3, with D hard to call. The CDR3 runs to 13 residues. Germline V CDR1 and CDR2: SGHTA, FQGTGA. Trimming took 5 bases from V and 1 from J, leaving 7 bases between them.

In its sample, this clone was seen a few times. The J gene is TRBJ2-7, the V gene TRBV7-9; 7 nucleotides line up with TRBD2. CDR1 and CDR2 from the germline V gene are SEHNR and FQNEAQ (reference sequence). With 6 bases clipped from V and 6 bases from J, the junction kept 5 bases outside the gene matches. The CDR3 covers 12 residues. The CDR3 coding sequence is TGTGCCAGCAGTCCCTCGGGGGGCGAGCAGTACTTC. The encoded protein is CASSPSGGEQYF.

The gene calls are TRBV6-6 and TRBJ2-3, with D perhaps TRBD2 (5 bases). There are 13 residues in the CDR3. V was shortened by 6 bases and J by 9 bases, with 16 bases between the two germline ends. Germline CDR1 MNHNY, CDR2 SVGAGI (reference sequence). This CDR3 reads CASRPPTILTQYF. As DNA, the CDR3 is TGTGCCAGCAGACCACCGACTATCCTCACGCAGTATTTT.

The chain links TRBV28 to TRBJ1-5; D is undetermined. There are 15 residues in the CDR3. The V gene's germline CDR1 is MDHEN and CDR2 SYDVKM. The V and J ends lost 1 base and 1 base respectively, with 8 bases between them. The CDR3 spells CASSLSYGSNQPQHF. CDR3 in DNA: TGTGCCAGCAGTTTATCGTACGGGAGCAATCAGCCCCAGCATTTT.

The table lists this clone with a count of one. The chain has TRBV9 and TRBJ2-3; no clear D. V was clipped by 4 bases and J by 3 bases, with 12 bases between them. Per the germline V gene, CDR1 is SGDLS and CDR2 is YYNGEE. This CDR3 is built from 14 residues. This chain's CDR3 is CASSPSDQTDTQYF. The CDR3 DNA is TGTGCCAGCAGCCCCTCGGACCAAACAGATACGCAGTATTTT.

The chain employs TRBV6-6 and TRBJ2-1, with a weak D call TRBD1 (5 bases). Germline CDR1 reads MNHNY; CDR2 reads SVGAGI (reference sequence). The V end was cut by 6 bases, the J end by 0 bases, with 12 bases between. The CDR3 spans 15 residues. The CDR3 is CASRIDSYSYNEQFF. As DNA, the CDR3 is TGTGCCAGCAGGATCGACAGTTACTCCTACAATGAGCAGTTCTTC.

The V and J genes are TRBV6-5 and TRBJ2-1; 8 positions agree with TRBD2. The V and J ends lost 0 bases and 10 bases, in that order; junction bases with no gene match: 8. The CDR3 spans 15 residues. Germline V gene lookup returns CDR1 MNHEY and CDR2 SVGAGI. CDR3 bases: TGTGCCAGCAGTTACTCGTCGAGCGGGGGAAGGGAGCAGTTCTTC. It codes for CASSYSSSGGREQFF.

The chain combines TRBV10-3 with TRBJ1-4; D gene ambiguous. Trimming took off 10 bases at V and 4 bases at J, with 16 bases between the two ends. Per germline, CDR1 ENHRY and CDR2 SYGVKD. The CDR3 totals 14 residues. CDR3 sequence: CATRFGGINEKLFF. CDR3 bases: TGTGCCACCCGATTCGGAGGGATTAATGAAAAACTGTTTTTT.

V and J are TRBV4-2 and TRBJ2-3, with D perhaps TRBD2 (5 bases). The V gene's germline CDR1 is LGHNA and CDR2 YNFKEQ. The CDR3 length is 14 residues. Trimming stripped 4 bases from V and 2 bases from J, with 10 bases between. The CDR3 is CASSPGLSTDTQYF. CDR3 nucleotides: TGTGCCAGCAGCCCGGGATTGTCCACAGATACGCAGTATTTT.

This clone was detected a few times. The chain has TRBV7-9 and TRBJ1-2; TRBD1 might be the D (6 bases). Trimming cost V 6 bases and J 5 bases, with 13 bases left between them. The CDR3 contains 13 residues. Germline CDR1 is SEHNR and CDR2 is FQNEAQ (reference sequence). CDR3 amino acids: CASSGQGLYGYTF. CDR3 in DNA: TGTGCCAGCAGTGGTCAGGGGTTATATGGCTACACCTTC. Together with reference TRBV7-9 and TRBJ1-2, the CDR3 gives the full variable domain: DTGVSQNPRHKITKRGQNVTFRCDPISEHNRLYWYRQTLGQGPEFLTYFQNEAQLEKSRLLSDRFSAERPKGSFSTLEIQRTEQGDSAMYLCASSGQGLYGYTFGSGTRLTVV.

The sample holds one count of this clone. V gene TRBV5-6 combines with J gene TRBJ1-1; D not certain. CDR1 SGHDT and CDR2 YYEEEE come from the germline V gene. The V gene lost 2 bases and the J gene lost 7 bases, with 9 bases spanning the gap. The CDR3 runs 12 residues. The CDR3 spells CASSFGILEAFF. The DNA of the CDR3 is TGTGCCAGCAGCTTCGGGATCCTTGAAGCTTTCTTT.

This clone was seen a few times. V is TRBV9 and J is TRBJ2-2, with D hard to call. Germline CDR1 and CDR2: SGDLS and YYNGEE. Trimming pared 4 bases from V and 6 bases from J, leaving 10 bases between. The CDR3 runs 13 residues. As DNA, the CDR3 is TGTGCCAGCAGCCTAACTGATGCCGGGGAGCTGTTTTTT. Its translation is CASSLTDAGELFF.

The chain carries TRBV28 and TRBJ1-2, with TRBD1 identical over 8 bases. The V and J ends lost 3 bases and 8 bases, in that order; junction bases with no gene match: 8. Germline V CDR1 and CDR2: MDHEN, SYDVKM. This CDR3 is 14 amino acids long. Here the CDR3 reads CASSFSGQGLGYTF. As DNA, the CDR3 is TGTGCCAGCAGTTTCTCCGGACAGGGTTTGGGCTACACCTTC.

V and J are TRBV7-9 and TRBJ1-2; 9 bases align to TRBD1. V gave up 8 bases and J gave up 4 bases; unmatched junction bases: 5. The germline V gene encodes CDR1 SEHNR and CDR2 FQNEAQ (reference sequence). The CDR3 extends over 13 amino acids. CDR3 in amino acids: CASGRGQGYGYTF. The CDR3 region has the DNA TGTGCCAGCGGCCGGGGACAGGGCTATGGCTACACCTTC.

This clone occurred a few times. The chain joins TRBV4-3 to TRBJ1-1; a weak D match, TRBD1 (5 bases). Germline V gene lookup returns CDR1 LGHNA and CDR2 YSLEER. The V end lost 0 bases, the J end lost 1 base, and 9 bases lay between the germline ends. The CDR3 loop spans 15 amino acids. This chain's CDR3 is CASSQDLTGNTEAFF. In nucleotides, the CDR3 is TGCGCCAGCAGCCAAGATCTCACAGGGAACACTGAAGCTTTCTTT.

The V gene is TRBV19, the J gene TRBJ1-5, with a tentative D call TRBD1 (6 bases). This CDR3 is built from 16 residues. Germline V gene lookup returns CDR1 LNHDA and CDR2 SQIVND (reference sequence). Trimming cost V 4 bases and J 2 bases, with 15 bases left between them. The DNA for the CDR3 is TGTGCCAGTAGTACCCGTACAGGGTCCGGCAATCAGCCCCAGCATTTT. This sequence encodes CASSTRTGSGNQPQHF.

This chain joins TRBV6-1 and TRBJ1-3; 11 nucleotides match TRBD1. With 7 bases clipped from V and 4 bases from J, the junction kept 6 bases outside the gene matches. Germline V lookup: CDR1 MNHNS, CDR2 SASEGT. CDR3 length: 15 amino acids. For the CDR3, the DNA is TGTGCCAGCACCGAGGGACAGGGGGGCGGAAACACCATATATTTT. Protein sequence: CASTEGQGGGNTIYF.